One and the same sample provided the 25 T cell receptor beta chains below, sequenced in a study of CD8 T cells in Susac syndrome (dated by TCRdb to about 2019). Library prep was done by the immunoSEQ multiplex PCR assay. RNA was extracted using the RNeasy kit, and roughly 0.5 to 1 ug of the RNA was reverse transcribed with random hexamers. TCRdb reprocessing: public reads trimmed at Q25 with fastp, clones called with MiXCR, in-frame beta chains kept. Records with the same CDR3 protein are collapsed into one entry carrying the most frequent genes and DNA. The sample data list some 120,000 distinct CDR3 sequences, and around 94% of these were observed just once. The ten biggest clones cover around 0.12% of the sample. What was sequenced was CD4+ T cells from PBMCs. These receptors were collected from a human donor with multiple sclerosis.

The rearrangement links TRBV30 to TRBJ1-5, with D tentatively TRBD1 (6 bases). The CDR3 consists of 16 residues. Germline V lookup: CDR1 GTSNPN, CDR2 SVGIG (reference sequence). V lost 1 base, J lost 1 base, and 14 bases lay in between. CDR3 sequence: CAWSGGATGSNQPQHF. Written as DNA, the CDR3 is TGTGCCTGGAGTGGTGGCGCGACAGGAAGCAATCAGCCCCAGCATTTT.

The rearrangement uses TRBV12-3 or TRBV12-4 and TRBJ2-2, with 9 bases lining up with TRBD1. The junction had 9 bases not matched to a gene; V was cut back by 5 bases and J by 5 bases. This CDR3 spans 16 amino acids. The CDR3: CASSASGTGRTGELFF. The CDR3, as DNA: TGTGCCAGCAGTGCTTCCGGGACAGGGAGAACCGGGGAGCTGTTTTTT.

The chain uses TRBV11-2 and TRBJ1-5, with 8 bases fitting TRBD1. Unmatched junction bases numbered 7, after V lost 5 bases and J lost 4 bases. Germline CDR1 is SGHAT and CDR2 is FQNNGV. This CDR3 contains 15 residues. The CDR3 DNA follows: TGTGCCAGCAGCGCGGGACAGGCGCCAAATCAGCCCCAGCATTTT. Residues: CASSAGQAPNQPQHF.

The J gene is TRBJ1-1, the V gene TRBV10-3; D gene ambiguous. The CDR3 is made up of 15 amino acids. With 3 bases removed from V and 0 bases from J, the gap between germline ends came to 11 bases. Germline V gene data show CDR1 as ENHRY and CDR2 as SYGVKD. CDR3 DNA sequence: TGTGCCATCAGTGATGGGAATCGCATGAACACTGAAGCTTTCTTT. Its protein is CAISDGNRMNTEAFF.

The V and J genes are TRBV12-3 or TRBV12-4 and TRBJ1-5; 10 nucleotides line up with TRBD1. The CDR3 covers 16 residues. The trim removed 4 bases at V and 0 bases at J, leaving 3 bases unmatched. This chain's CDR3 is CASSSGTGDSNQPQHF. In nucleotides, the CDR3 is TGTGCCAGCAGTTCCGGGACAGGGGATAGCAATCAGCCCCAGCATTTT.

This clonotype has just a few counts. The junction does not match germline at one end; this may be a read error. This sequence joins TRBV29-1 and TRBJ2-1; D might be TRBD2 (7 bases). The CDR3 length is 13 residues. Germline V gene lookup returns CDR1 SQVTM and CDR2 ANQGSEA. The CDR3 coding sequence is TGCAGCGTTGATAGGGGGGATCAGGGAGGGAACCTCTTC. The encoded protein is CSVDRGDQGGNLF.

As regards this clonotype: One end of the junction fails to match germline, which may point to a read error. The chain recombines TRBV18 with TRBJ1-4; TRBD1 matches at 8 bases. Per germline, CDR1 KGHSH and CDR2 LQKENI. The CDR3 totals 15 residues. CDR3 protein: CASSPRDRINEKLFF. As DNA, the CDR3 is TGTGCCAGCTCGCCACGGGACAGGATAAATGAAAAACTGTTTTTT.

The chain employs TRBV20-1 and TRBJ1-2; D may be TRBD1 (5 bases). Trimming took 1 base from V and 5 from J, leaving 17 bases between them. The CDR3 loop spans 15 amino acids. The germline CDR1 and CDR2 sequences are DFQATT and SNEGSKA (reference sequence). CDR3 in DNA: TGCAGTGCTAGAGGGGGGGAAGGGAGAGGGTATGGCTACACCTTC. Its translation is CSARGGEGRGYGYTF.

The CDR3 bases are TGTGCCAGCAGTAAAGAGGGGGTTAGCACAGATACGCAGTATTTT. Its protein product is CASSKEGVSTDTQYF. This chain links TRBV2 with TRBJ2-3; TRBD1 is a possible D gene (6 bases). Germline loops: CDR1 SNHLY, CDR2 FYNNEI. The CDR3 is made up of 15 amino acids. With 5 bases removed from V and 0 bases from J, the gap between germline ends came to 12 bases.

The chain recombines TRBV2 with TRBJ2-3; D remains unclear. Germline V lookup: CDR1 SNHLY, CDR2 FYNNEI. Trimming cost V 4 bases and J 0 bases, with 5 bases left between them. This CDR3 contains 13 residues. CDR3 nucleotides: TGTGCCAGCAGTGGACTCAGCACAGATACGCAGTATTTT. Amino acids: CASSGLSTDTQYF.

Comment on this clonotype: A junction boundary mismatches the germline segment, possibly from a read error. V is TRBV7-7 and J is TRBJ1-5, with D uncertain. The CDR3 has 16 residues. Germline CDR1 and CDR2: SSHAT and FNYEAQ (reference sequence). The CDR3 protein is CASSSVFPFNNQPQHF. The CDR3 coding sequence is TGTGCTAGCAGCTCCGTTTTTCCCTTTAATAATCAGCCCCAGCATTTT.

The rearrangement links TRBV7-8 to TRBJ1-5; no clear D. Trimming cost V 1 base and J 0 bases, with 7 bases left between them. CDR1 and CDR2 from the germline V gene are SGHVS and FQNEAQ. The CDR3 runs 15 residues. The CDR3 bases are TGTGCCAGCAGCTTAGGGACGGATAGCAATCAGCCCCAGCATTTT. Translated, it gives CASSLGTDSNQPQHF.

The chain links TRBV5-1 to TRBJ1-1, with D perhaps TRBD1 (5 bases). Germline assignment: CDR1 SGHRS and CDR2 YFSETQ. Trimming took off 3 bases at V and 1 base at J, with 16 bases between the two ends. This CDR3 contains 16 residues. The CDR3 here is CASSSGLQAANTEAFF. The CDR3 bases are TGCGCCAGCAGCTCGGGATTACAGGCAGCGAACACTGAAGCTTTCTTT.

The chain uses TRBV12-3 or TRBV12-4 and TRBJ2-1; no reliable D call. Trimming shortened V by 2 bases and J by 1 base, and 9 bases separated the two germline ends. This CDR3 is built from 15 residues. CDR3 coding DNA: TGTGCCAGCAGTTTATGGCAGCAGTCCTACAATGAGCAGTTCTTC. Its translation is CASSLWQQSYNEQFF.

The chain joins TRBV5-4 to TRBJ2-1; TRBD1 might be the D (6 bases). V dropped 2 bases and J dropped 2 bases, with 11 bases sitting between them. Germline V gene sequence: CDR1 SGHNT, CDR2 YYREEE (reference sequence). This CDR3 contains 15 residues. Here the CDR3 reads CASSLGGNAYNEQFF. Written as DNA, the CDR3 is TGTGCCAGCAGCTTAGGGGGAAATGCCTACAATGAGCAGTTCTTC.

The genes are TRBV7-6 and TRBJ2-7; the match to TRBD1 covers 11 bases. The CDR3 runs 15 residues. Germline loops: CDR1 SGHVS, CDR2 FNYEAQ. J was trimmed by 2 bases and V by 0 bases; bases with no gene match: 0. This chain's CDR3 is CASSLADRGPYEQYF. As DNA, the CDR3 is TGTGCCAGCAGCTTAGCGGACAGGGGGCCCTACGAGCAGTACTTC. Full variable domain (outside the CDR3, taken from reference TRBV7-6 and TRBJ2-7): GAGVSQSPRYKVTKRGQDVALRCDPISGHVSLYWYRQALGQGPEFLTYFNYEAQQDKSGLPNDRFSAERPEGSISTLTIQRTEQRDSAMYRCASSLADRGPYEQYFGPGTRLTVT.

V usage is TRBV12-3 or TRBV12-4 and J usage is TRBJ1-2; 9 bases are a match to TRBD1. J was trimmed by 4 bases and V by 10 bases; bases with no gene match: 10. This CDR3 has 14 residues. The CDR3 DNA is TGTGCCACCCGACTAGGGGGACAGGGCTATGGCTACACCTTC. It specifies CATRLGGQGYGYTF.

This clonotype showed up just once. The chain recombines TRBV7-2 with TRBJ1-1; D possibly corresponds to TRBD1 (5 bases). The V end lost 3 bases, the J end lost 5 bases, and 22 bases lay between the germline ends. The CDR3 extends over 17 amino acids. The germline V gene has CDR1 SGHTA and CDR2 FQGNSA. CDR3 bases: TGTGCCAGCAGCTTCTTAGTGGGGAGGGGATATGGTACTGAAGCTTTCTTT. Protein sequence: CASSFLVGRGYGTEAFF.

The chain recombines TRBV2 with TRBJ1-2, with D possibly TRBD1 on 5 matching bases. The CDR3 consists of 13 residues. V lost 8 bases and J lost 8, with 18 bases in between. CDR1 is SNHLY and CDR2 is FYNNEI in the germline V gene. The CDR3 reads CASWDPDLWGYTF. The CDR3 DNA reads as TGTGCCAGCTGGGACCCAGACCTATGGGGCTACACCTTC.

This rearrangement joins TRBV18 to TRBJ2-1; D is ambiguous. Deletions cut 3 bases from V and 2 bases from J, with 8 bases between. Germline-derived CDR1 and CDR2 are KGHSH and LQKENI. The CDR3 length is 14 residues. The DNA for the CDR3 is TGTGCCAGCTCACCCCTCGTTACCTACAATGAGCAGTTCTTC. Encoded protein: CASSPLVTYNEQFF.

CDR3 sequence (DNA): TGTGCCAGCAGGCGTGCCTGGTTAGCGGGTGGCACAGATACGCAGTATTTT. It specifies CASRRAWLAGGTDTQYF. V gene TRBV5-4 combines with J gene TRBJ2-3; TRBD2 matches 7 bases. Trimming took 5 bases from V and 1 from J; bases not matched to a gene: 13. Germline CDR1 and CDR2: SGHNT and YYREEE (reference sequence). This CDR3 is 17 amino acids long.

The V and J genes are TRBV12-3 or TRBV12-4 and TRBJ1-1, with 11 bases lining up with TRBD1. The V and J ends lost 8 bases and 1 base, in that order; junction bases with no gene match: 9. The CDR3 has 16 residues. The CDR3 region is CASLPGTGGENTEAFF. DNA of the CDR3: TGTGCCAGCTTACCCGGGACAGGGGGAGAGAACACTGAAGCTTTCTTT.

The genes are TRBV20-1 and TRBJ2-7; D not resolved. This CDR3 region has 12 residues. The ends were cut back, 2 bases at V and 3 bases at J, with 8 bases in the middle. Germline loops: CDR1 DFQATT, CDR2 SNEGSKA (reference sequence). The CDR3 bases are TGCAGTGCTAGATACGCTAACTACGAGCAGTACTTC. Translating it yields CSARYANYEQYF.

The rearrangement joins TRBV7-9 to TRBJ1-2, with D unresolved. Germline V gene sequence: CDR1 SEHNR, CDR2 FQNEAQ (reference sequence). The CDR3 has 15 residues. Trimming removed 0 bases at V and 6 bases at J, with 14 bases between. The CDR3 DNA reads TGTGCCAGCAGCTTAGCCGCAAACCGCGAGGATGGCTACACCTTC. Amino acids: CASSLAANREDGYTF. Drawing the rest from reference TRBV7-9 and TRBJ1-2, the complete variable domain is DTGVSQNPRHKITKRGQNVTFRCDPISEHNRLYWYRQTLGQGPEFLTYFQNEAQLEKSRLLSDRFSAERPKGSFSTLEIQRTEQGDSAMYLCASSLAANREDGYTFGSGTRLTVV.

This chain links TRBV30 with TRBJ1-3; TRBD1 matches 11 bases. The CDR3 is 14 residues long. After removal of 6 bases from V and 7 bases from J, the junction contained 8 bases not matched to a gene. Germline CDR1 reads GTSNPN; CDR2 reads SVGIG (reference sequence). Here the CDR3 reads CACGGQGASNTIYF. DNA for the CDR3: TGTGCCTGTGGCGGACAGGGGGCCTCGAACACCATATATTTT.